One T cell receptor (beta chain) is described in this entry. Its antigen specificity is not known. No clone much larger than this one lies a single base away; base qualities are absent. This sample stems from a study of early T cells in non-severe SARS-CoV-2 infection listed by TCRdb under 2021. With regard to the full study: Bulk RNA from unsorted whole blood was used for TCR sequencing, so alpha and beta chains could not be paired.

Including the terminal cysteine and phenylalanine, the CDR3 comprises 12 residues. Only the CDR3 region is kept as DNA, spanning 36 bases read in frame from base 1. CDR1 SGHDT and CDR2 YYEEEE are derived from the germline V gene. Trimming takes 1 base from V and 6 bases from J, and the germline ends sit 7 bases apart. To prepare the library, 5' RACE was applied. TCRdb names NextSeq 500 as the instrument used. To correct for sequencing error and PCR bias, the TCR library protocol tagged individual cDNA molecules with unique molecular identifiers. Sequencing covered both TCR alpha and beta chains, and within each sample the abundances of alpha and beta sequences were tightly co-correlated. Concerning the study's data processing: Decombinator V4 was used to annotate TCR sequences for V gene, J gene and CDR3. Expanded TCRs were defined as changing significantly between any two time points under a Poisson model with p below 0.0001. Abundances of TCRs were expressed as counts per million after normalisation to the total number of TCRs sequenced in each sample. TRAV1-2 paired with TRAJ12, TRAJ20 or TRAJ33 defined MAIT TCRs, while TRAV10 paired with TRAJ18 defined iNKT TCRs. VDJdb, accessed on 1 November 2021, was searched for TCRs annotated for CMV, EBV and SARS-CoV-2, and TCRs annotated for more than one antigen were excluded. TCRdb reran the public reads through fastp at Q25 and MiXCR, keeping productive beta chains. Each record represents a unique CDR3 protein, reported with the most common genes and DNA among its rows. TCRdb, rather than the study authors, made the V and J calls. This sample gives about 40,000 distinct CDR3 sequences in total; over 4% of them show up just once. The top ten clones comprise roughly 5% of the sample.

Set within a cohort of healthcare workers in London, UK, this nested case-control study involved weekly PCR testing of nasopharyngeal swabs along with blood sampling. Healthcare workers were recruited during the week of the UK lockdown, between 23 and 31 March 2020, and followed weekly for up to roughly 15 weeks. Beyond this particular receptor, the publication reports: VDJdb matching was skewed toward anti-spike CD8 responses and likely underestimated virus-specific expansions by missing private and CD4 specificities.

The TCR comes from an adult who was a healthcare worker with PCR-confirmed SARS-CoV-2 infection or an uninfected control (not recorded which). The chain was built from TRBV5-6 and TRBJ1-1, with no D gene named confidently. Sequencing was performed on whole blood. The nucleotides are TGTGCCAGCAGCTTGACTGCTGCTGAAGCTTTCTTT. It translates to CASSLTAAEAFF.